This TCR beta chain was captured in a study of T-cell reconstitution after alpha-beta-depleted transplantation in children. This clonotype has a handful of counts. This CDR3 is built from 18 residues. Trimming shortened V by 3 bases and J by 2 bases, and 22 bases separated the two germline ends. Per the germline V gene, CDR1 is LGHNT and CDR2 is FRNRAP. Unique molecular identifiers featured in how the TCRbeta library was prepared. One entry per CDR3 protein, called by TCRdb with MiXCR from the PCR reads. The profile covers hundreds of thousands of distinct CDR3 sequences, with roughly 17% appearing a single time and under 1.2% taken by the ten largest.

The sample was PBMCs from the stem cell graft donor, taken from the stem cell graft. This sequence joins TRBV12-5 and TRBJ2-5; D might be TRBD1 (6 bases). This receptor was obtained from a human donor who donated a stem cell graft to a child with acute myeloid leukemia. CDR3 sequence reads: CASGLVPLGRGKQETQYF. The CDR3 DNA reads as TGTGCTAGTGGTTTAGTTCCCCTCGGCAGGGGAAAGCAAGAGACCCAGTACTTC.